Listed below are T cell receptor beta chains from one sample, sequenced in a study of T-cell memory formation after mild COVID-19. Using its own MiXCR run on the 5' RACE reads, TCRdb lists one record per CDR3 protein. The sample consists of about 600,000 distinct CDR3 sequences, roughly a fifth of them appearing once. The source material was PBMCs or a T cell subset sorted from them (not recorded which). The receptors shown here come from an adult woman who had mild COVID-19 (a few samples of this study predate the infection). Cell type and time point are not known. The CDR3 runs from the conserved cysteine through the conserved F or W. D genes are given only for firm matches. Expanded clones get a size class; other rows say once, few or many, or leave the size out.

j_call d_call clone_size v_call cdr3_aa cdr3_nt
TRBJ1-2 NA NA TRBV6-5 CASSYLNQGGYTF TGTGCCAGCAGTTACTTAAATCAAGGGGGCTACACCTTC
TRBJ1-2 NA few TRBV24-1 CATSDPHQSYGYTF TGTGCCACCAGTGACCCCCACCAGAGCTATGGCTACACCTTC
TRBJ1-1 NA NA TRBV12-3/TRBV12-4 CASSPPITEAFF TGTGCCAGCAGCCCACCAATCACTGAAGCTTTCTTT
TRBJ1-5 NA NA TRBV30 CAWSSGRDQPQHF TGTGCCTGGAGTTCGGGCAGAGATCAGCCCCAGCATTTT
TRBJ2-1 TRBD2 NA TRBV7-3 CASSLTFGLAGDYNEQFF TGTGCCAGCAGCTTAACGTTCGGACTAGCGGGGGATTACAATGAGCAGTTCTTC
TRBJ1-5 NA NA TRBV20-1 CSAFPGPNQPQHF TGCAGTGCGTTCCCGGGGCCAAATCAGCCCCAGCATTTT
TRBJ2-1 NA NA TRBV5-5 CASSGDNEQFF TGTGCCAGCAGCGGAGACAATGAGCAGTTCTTC
TRBJ2-7 TRBD1 NA TRBV4-1 CASSQGDRVGEQYF TGCGCCAGCAGCCAGGGGGACAGGGTCGGCGAGCAGTACTTC
TRBJ1-1 NA few TRBV21-1 CASSKATDEAFF TGTGCCAGCAGCAAAGCGACAGATGAAGCTTTCTTT
TRBJ2-1 NA few TRBV11-1 CASSLRPGAFYNEQFF TGTGCCAGCAGCTTAAGGCCAGGAGCATTCTACAATGAGCAGTTCTTC
TRBJ2-4 TRBD1 NA TRBV24-1 CATSGTGVAKNIQYF TGTGCCACCAGTGGAACAGGGGTAGCCAAAAACATTCAGTACTTC
TRBJ2-2 NA NA TRBV12-3/TRBV12-4 CASSPRVITGELFF TGTGCCAGCAGTCCCCGGGTCATCACCGGGGAGCTGTTTTTT
TRBJ1-1 NA few TRBV3-1 CASSSGGTAFF TGTGCCAGCAGCTCTGGGGGGACAGCTTTCTTT
TRBJ2-2 TRBD1 NA TRBV27 CASSWTGGSLITGELFF TGTGCCAGCAGTTGGACAGGGGGCTCGTTGATTACCGGGGAGCTGTTTTTT
TRBJ1-1 TRBD1 NA TRBV9 CASSTGDLNTEAFF TGTGCCAGCAGCACAGGGGACTTGAACACTGAAGCTTTCTTT
TRBJ2-7 TRBD1 few TRBV5-1 CASSSRGQAHEQYF TGCGCCAGCAGCTCACGAGGACAGGCCCACGAGCAGTACTTC
TRBJ1-6 NA few TRBV23-1 CARQEQYNSPLHF TGCGCCCGTCAGGAGCAATATAATTCACCCCTCCACTTT
TRBJ2-3 TRBD1 few TRBV24-1 CATQGQGTDTQYF TGTGCCACCCAGGGACAGGGCACAGATACGCAGTATTTT
TRBJ2-7 NA NA TRBV4-1 CASSLGDGQPYEQYF TGCGCCAGCAGCCTGGGTGATGGCCAACCCTACGAGCAGTACTTC
TRBJ2-7 TRBD1 NA TRBV20-1 CSGWDRLSYEQYF TGCAGTGGATGGGACAGACTTTCCTACGAGCAGTACTTC
TRBJ2-2 NA few TRBV25-1 CASTGVTGNTGELFF TGTGCCAGCACAGGGGTGACAGGGAACACCGGGGAGCTGTTTTTT
TRBJ2-5 NA few TRBV5-1 CASSREPSQETQYF TGCGCCAGCAGCCGGGAACCCTCTCAAGAGACCCAGTACTTC
TRBJ2-7 NA many TRBV12-3/TRBV12-4 CASSFTSSYEQYF TGTGCCAGCAGCTTTACTAGCTCCTACGAGCAGTACTTC
TRBJ2-2 TRBD1 NA TRBV24-1 CATTWTGGTGELFF TGTGCCACCACCTGGACAGGGGGCACCGGGGAGCTGTTTTTT
TRBJ2-2 NA NA TRBV30 CAQTTGPNTGELFF TGTGCCCAGACGACAGGTCCGAACACCGGGGAGCTGTTTTTT
TRBJ1-1 TRBD1 NA TRBV7-9 CASSPQGDRVATEAFF TGTGCCAGCAGCCCCCAGGGGGACAGGGTAGCCACTGAAGCTTTCTTT
TRBJ2-2 NA few TRBV7-9 CASSLADTGELFF TGTGCCAGCAGCTTAGCGGACACCGGGGAGCTGTTTTTT
TRBJ1-2 NA NA TRBV30 CAWKLWVRGYTF TGTGCCTGGAAATTATGGGTCCGCGGCTACACCTTC
TRBJ2-2 NA NA TRBV19 CASRGWTGELFF TGTGCCAGTAGGGGCTGGACCGGGGAGCTGTTTTTT
TRBJ1-1 NA few TRBV19 CASSIGGVRTEAFF TGTGCCAGTAGTATCGGGGGGGTTCGCACTGAAGCTTTCTTT
TRBJ2-1 TRBD1 NA TRBV28 CASSLMGQLNEQFF TGTGCCAGCAGTTTAATGGGACAGCTCAATGAGCAGTTCTTC
TRBJ2-5 TRBD2 few TRBV12-3/TRBV12-4 CASSKGLAGAPETQYF TGTGCCAGCAGTAAGGGACTAGCGGGAGCCCCGGAGACCCAGTACTTC
TRBJ2-7 NA NA TRBV24-1 CATSDKGARYEQYF TGTGCCACCAGTGACAAAGGGGCCCGCTACGAGCAGTACTTC
TRBJ2-5 TRBD2 few TRBV4-1 CASRRTSGAQETQYF TGCGCCAGCAGGAGGACTAGCGGGGCCCAAGAGACCCAGTACTTC
TRBJ1-2 NA few TRBV6-5 CASSRTVDYGYTF TGTGCCAGCTCACGGACAGTCGACTATGGCTACACCTTC
TRBJ2-1 TRBD1 few TRBV30 CAWSVIGGQGNEQFF TGTGCCTGGAGTGTGATAGGGGGACAGGGGAATGAGCAGTTCTTC
TRBJ1-2 TRBD1 NA TRBV5-6 CASSWGQLNYGYTF TGTGCCAGCAGCTGGGGACAGCTGAACTATGGCTACACCTTC